This entry lists 32 T cell receptor beta chains sequenced from one sample in a study of OX40 agonist ivuxolimab in advanced cancers. Library creation used the immunoSEQ multiplex PCR assay. Here the immuneACCESS table is served through TCRdb, limited to in-frame sequences with V and J called. Missing clones are a known gap in these copies; in checked studies unresolved V genes cover under half, and the rest lacks a known reason. This sample has 70,000 or so clones in its table, and about 86% of those were observed once. The top ten clones comprise approximately 2.3% of the sample. The material was CD4+ or CD8+ T cells sorted from blood, obtained in a trial of the OX40 agonist ivuxolimab. The receptors were gathered from an adult with an advanced solid tumor such as melanoma, head and neck, liver or kidney cancer.

The chain is built from TRBV7-8 and TRBJ2-3; D unclear. CDR3 length: 12 residues. Germline-derived CDR1 and CDR2 are SGHVS and FQNEAQ. Trimming shortened V by 5 bases and J by 6 bases, and 9 bases separated the two germline ends. The CDR3 bases are TGTGCCAGCAGCCCCTCAGGTGATACGCAGTATTTT. This sequence encodes CASSPSGDTQYF.

The V call is TRBV11-3, the J call TRBJ1-6; 8 positions agree with TRBD1. V dropped 5 bases and J dropped 4; count of bases not matched to a gene: 4. The CDR3 spans 15 residues. The germline CDR1 and CDR2 sequences are SGHNT and YENEEA. DNA of the CDR3: TGTGCCAGCAGCGGCTGGGACAGGTATAATTCACCCCTCCACTTT. Translated, it gives CASSGWDRYNSPLHF.

This chain links TRBV11-2 with TRBJ1-5; no reliable D call. V lost 2 bases and J lost 5, with 7 bases in between. The CDR3 contains 13 residues. Germline-derived CDR1 and CDR2 are SGHAT and FQNNGV. For the CDR3, the DNA is TGTGCCAGCAGCTTATCGGACGATCAGCCCCAGCATTTT. This sequence encodes CASSLSDDQPQHF.

This chain joins TRBV5-1 and TRBJ2-7; 8 positions agree with TRBD1. CDR3 length: 15 residues. The V gene's germline CDR1 is SGHRS and CDR2 YFSETQ. Germline trimming cut 0 bases from V and 3 bases from J; bases unmatched to any gene: 5. DNA of the CDR3: TGCGCCAGCAGCTTGGGGGACGGACAGGGCTACGAGCAGTACTTC. It specifies CASSLGDGQGYEQYF.

The chain carries TRBV5-5 and TRBJ2-3, with D perhaps assigned TRBD1 or TRBD2 (5 bases each). The germline V and J ends were trimmed by 2 bases and 3 bases, with 10 bases remaining between them. This CDR3 is 14 amino acids long. CDR1 is SGHKS and CDR2 is YYEKEE in the germline V gene (reference sequence). As DNA, the CDR3 is TGTGCCAGCAGCTTACGGGGACCGACAGATACGCAGTATTTT. This translates into CASSLRGPTDTQYF. The full variable domain, completed using reference TRBV5-5 and TRBJ2-3, is DAGVTQSPTHLIKTRGQQVTLRCSPISGHKSVSWYQQVLGQGPQFIFQYYEKEERGRGNFPDRFSARQFPNYSSELNVNALLLGDSALYLCASSLRGPTDTQYFGPGTRLTVL.

CDR3 region: CASSPIGQETQYF. DNA for the CDR3: TGTGCCAGCAGCCCCATTGGACAAGAGACCCAGTACTTC. The chain couples TRBV2 to TRBJ2-5; D is unresolved. The CDR3 extends over 13 amino acids. Looked up from germline, CDR1 is SNHLY and CDR2 is FYNNEI. Trimming took 6 bases from V and 2 from J, leaving 10 bases between them.

V usage is TRBV28 and J usage is TRBJ2-7, with D perhaps TRBD1 (6 bases). Germline values: CDR1 MDHEN, CDR2 SYDVKM. Between the trimmed V and J ends, which lost 5 bases and 5 bases, there was a span of 10 bases. The length of the CDR3 is 12 residues. In DNA, the CDR3 is TGTGCCAGCAGTCCACAGGGTAACGAGCAGTACTTC. The encoded protein is CASSPQGNEQYF.

The chain links TRBV2 to TRBJ1-1, with unresolved D. This CDR3 has 13 residues. Trimming shortened V by 7 bases and J by 1 base, and 10 bases separated the two germline ends. Germline CDR1 reads SNHLY; CDR2 reads FYNNEI. CDR3 DNA: TGTGCCAGCACTGTGGACGGGAACACTGAAGCTTTCTTT. This translates into CASTVDGNTEAFF.

The V gene is TRBV30, the J gene TRBJ2-5; TRBD2 matches at 11 bases. CDR1 GTSNPN and CDR2 SVGIG come from the germline V gene (reference sequence). The CDR3 consists of 15 residues. Trimming took 3 bases from V and 2 from J; bases not matched to a gene: 5. The CDR3 region has the DNA TGTGCCTGGAGCGCCGGGACTAGCGGTCAAGAGACCCAGTACTTC. It codes for CAWSAGTSGQETQYF.

In its sample, this clone was seen once. The chain has TRBV7-3 and TRBJ2-1; the D call may be TRBD1 or TRBD2 (5 bases each). The CDR3 extends over 15 amino acids. Per germline, CDR1 SGHTA and CDR2 FQGTGA. Trimming removed 2 bases from V and 6 bases from J, with 14 bases in between. The CDR3 DNA reads as TGTGCCAGCAGCTTACGGGACCCTAGAGGCAATGAGCAGTTCTTC. Translation gives CASSLRDPRGNEQFF. The whole variable domain, filled in from reference TRBV7-3 and TRBJ2-1, reads GAGVSQTPSNKVTEKGKYVELRCDPISGHTALYWYRQSLGQGPEFLIYFQGTGAADDSGLPNDRFFAVRPEGSVSTLKIQRTERGDSAVYLCASSLRDPRGNEQFFGPGTRLTVL.

The rearrangement links TRBV11-2 to TRBJ1-1; TRBD1 is a possible D gene (5 bases). The V gene's germline CDR1 is SGHAT and CDR2 FQNNGV. Deletions cut 3 bases from V and 5 bases from J, with 10 bases between. CDR3 size: 13 residues. CDR3 sequence reads: CASSFTGETEAFF. CDR3 DNA: TGTGCCAGCAGCTTCACGGGGGAGACTGAAGCTTTCTTT.

This chain joins TRBV5-6 and TRBJ2-1; 15 nucleotides align to TRBD2. This CDR3 contains 19 residues. The germline gives CDR1 SGHDT, CDR2 YYEEEE. V lost 3 bases to trimming and J lost 8 bases; unmatched junction nucleotides: 15. The CDR3 is CASSSPGLAGGPSFYEQFF. CDR3 in DNA: TGTGCCAGCAGCTCCCCGGGACTAGCGGGGGGTCCCTCTTTCTATGAGCAGTTCTTC.

This sequence joins TRBV12-5 and TRBJ2-1; no clear D gene. The CDR3 runs to 14 residues. The V and J ends lost 1 base and 0 bases respectively, with 4 bases between them. Germline lookup yields CDR1 LGHNT and CDR2 FRNRAP. CDR3 coding DNA: TGTGCTAGTGGTTTGGGAAGCTCCTACAATGAGCAGTTCTTC. This translates into CASGLGSSYNEQFF. Full variable domain (outside the CDR3, taken from reference TRBV12-5 and TRBJ2-1): DARVTQTPRHKVTEMGQEVTMRCQPILGHNTVFWYRQTMMQGLELLAYFRNRAPLDDSGMPKDRFSAEMPDATLATLKIQPSEPRDSAVYFCASGLGSSYNEQFFGPGTRLTVL.

J is TRBJ1-1 and V is TRBV7-2; 9 bases align to TRBD1. Germline CDR1 SGHTA, CDR2 FQGNSA. With V trimmed by 1 base and J by 4 bases, 13 bases remained unmatched. This CDR3 spans 18 amino acids. The CDR3, as DNA: TGTGCCAGCAGCTTAGGGTCCGGGACAGGGTTGTTGGGCACTGAAGCTTTCTTT. Protein: CASSLGSGTGLLGTEAFF.

This clone has more than one count but fewer than ten. This specimen includes other DNA sequences encoding the same CDR3. J is TRBJ2-5 and V is TRBV29-1; D uncertain. Trimming removed 0 bases at V and 0 bases at J, with 8 bases between. This CDR3 has 14 amino acids. Germline CDR1 is SQVTM and CDR2 is ANQGSEA. The CDR3 DNA reads as TGCAGCGTTGAAGATAGGAGTTACCAAGAGACCCAGTACTTC. Translating gives CSVEDRSYQETQYF.

This chain links TRBV18 with TRBJ1-5; TRBD1 matches 8 bases. The germline V gene encodes CDR1 KGHSH and CDR2 LQKENI. The CDR3 loop spans 15 amino acids. V trimming: 3 bases; J trimming: 0 bases; junction bases outside the gene matches: 1. The CDR3 protein is CASSPDRGSNQPQHF. CDR3 coding DNA: TGTGCCAGCTCACCTGACAGGGGTAGCAATCAGCCCCAGCATTTT.

In this sample, this clone turned up many times. The J gene is TRBJ1-2, the V gene TRBV9, with 12 bases aligning to TRBD1. The junction had 10 bases not matched to a gene; V was cut back by 6 bases and J by 7 bases. Germline V CDR1 and CDR2: SGDLS, YYNGEE. The CDR3 is 15 residues long. In DNA form, the CDR3 reads TGTGCCAGCAACCGACCGGGACAGGGGGCACTTGGCTACACCTTC. It encodes CASNRPGQGALGYTF. Combining the CDR3 with reference TRBV9 and TRBJ1-2 gives the whole variable domain DSGVTQTPKHLITATGQRVTLRCSPRSGDLSVYWYQQSLDQGLQFLIQYYNGEERAKGNILERFSAQQFPDLHSELNLSSLELGDSALYFCASNRPGQGALGYTFGSGTRLTVV.

The chain joins TRBV10-2 to TRBJ1-5; D is undetermined. Trimming removed 3 bases from V and 4 bases from J, with 4 bases in between. The germline CDR1 and CDR2 sequences are WSHSY and SAAADI. The CDR3 is made up of 12 amino acids. CDR3 sequence (DNA): TGCGCCAGCAGTGATCCGAATCAGCCCCAGCATTTT. Its translation: CASSDPNQPQHF.

J is TRBJ1-1 and V is TRBV6-1, with D maybe TRBD1 (5 bases). The V gene lost 3 bases and the J gene lost 1 base, with 6 bases spanning the gap. This CDR3 comprises 13 residues. Germline assignment: CDR1 MNHNS and CDR2 SASEGT. This chain's CDR3 is CASSDQGNTEAFF. The CDR3, as DNA: TGTGCCAGCAGTGATCAGGGGAACACTGAAGCTTTCTTT.

The J gene is TRBJ2-7, the V gene TRBV23-1; 7 bases match TRBD1. TRBV23-1 is recorded as an ORF, its role being uncertain. The V and J ends lost 1 base and 5 bases, in that order; junction bases with no gene match: 11. The CDR3 spans 16 residues. The CDR3 protein is CASSQFHRDSPNEQYF. CDR3 DNA sequence: TGCGCCAGCAGTCAATTTCACCGGGACAGTCCCAACGAGCAGTACTTC.

The V gene is TRBV28, the J gene TRBJ2-7; D gene uncertain. This CDR3 contains 16 residues. V was shortened by 5 bases and J by 0 bases, with 17 bases between the two germline ends. The V gene's germline CDR1 is MDHEN and CDR2 SYDVKM. The CDR3 here is CASSPSDGSSSYEQYF. The CDR3 nucleotides are TGTGCCAGCAGTCCGTCGGACGGCTCCAGCTCCTACGAGCAGTACTTC.

The gene calls are TRBV5-1 and TRBJ1-2; perhaps TRBD1 as D (5 bases). The CDR3 is 14 amino acids. The germline V gene has CDR1 SGHRS and CDR2 YFSETQ. Trimming left V 3 bases short and J 3 bases short, with 12 bases between. The CDR3 DNA follows: TGCGCCAGCAGCTACGGGACGAGGGACTATGGCTACACCTTC. It specifies CASSYGTRDYGYTF. Combining the CDR3 with reference TRBV5-1 and TRBJ1-2 gives the whole variable domain KAGVTQTPRYLIKTRGQQVTLSCSPISGHRSVSWYQQTPGQGLQFLFEYFSETQRNKGNFPGRFSGRQFSNSRSEMNVSTLELGDSALYLCASSYGTRDYGYTFGSGTRLTVV.

The gene calls are TRBV2 and TRBJ2-1; tentative D call: TRBD2 (5 bases). From germline, CDR1 is SNHLY and CDR2 FYNNEI. The CDR3 has 12 amino acids. V was shortened by 6 bases and J by 9 bases, with 12 bases between the two germline ends. CDR3 coding DNA: TGTGCCAGCAGAATCCTAGCAACTGAGCAGTTCTTC. Translating gives CASRILATEQFF.

The chain is built from TRBV5-1 and TRBJ1-1; D is undetermined. V was shortened by 4 bases and J by 1 base, with 8 bases between the two germline ends. This CDR3 has 13 amino acids. In germline, CDR1 is SGHRS, CDR2 YFSETQ. The DNA for the CDR3 is TGCGCCAGCAGCCGGGAGGGGAACACTGAAGCTTTCTTT. Amino acids: CASSREGNTEAFF.

The chain has TRBV18 and TRBJ2-7, with unresolved D. Germline lookup yields CDR1 KGHSH and CDR2 LQKENI. V gave up 4 bases and J gave up 2 bases, with 12 bases separating them. This CDR3 comprises 14 residues. CDR3 sequence (DNA): TGTGCCAGCTCACTGGCTGGGCAGACCTACGAGCAGTACTTC. Its translation: CASSLAGQTYEQYF.

This clone was found once. The chain carries TRBV6-1 and TRBJ2-2; D perhaps matches TRBD1 (5 bases). V gave up 3 bases and J gave up 0 bases, with 8 bases separating them. The CDR3 is 15 residues long. The V gene's germline CDR1 is MNHNS and CDR2 SASEGT. The CDR3 is CASSDVTANTGELFF. The DNA for the CDR3 is TGTGCCAGCAGTGATGTGACAGCGAACACCGGGGAGCTGTTTTTT.

This sequence joins TRBV7-8 and TRBJ2-7, with TRBD2 matching over 9 bases. Germline trimming cut 1 base from V and 1 base from J; bases unmatched to any gene: 5. This CDR3 is built from 16 residues. CDR1 and CDR2 from the germline V gene are SGHVS and FQNEAQ. Written as DNA, the CDR3 is TGTGCCAGCAGCTTAGTCGCGGGACTAGCTTCCTACGAGCAGTACTTC. Translation: CASSLVAGLASYEQYF.

The J gene is TRBJ2-5, the V gene TRBV18; D ambiguous. The CDR3 extends over 12 amino acids. V lost 5 bases and J lost 0, with 4 bases in between. The germline gives CDR1 KGHSH, CDR2 LQKENI. The CDR3 loop is CASSWNQETQYF. The DNA for the CDR3 is TGTGCCAGCTCATGGAACCAAGAGACCCAGTACTTC.

V gene TRBV5-1 combines with J gene TRBJ2-7; TRBD2 aligns across 7 bases. CDR1 and CDR2 from the germline V gene are SGHRS and YFSETQ. The CDR3 length is 14 residues. V lost 0 bases and J lost 3; bases outside the gene matches: 3. For the CDR3, the DNA is TGCGCCAGCAGCTTGGGTCTAGCGGACTACGAGCAGTACTTC. As protein: CASSLGLADYEQYF.

The chain links TRBV11-2 to TRBJ2-7; TRBD1 matches at 9 bases. The V gene's germline CDR1 is SGHAT and CDR2 FQNNGV. Unmatched junction bases numbered 15, after V lost 6 bases and J lost 6 bases. This CDR3 spans 16 amino acids. CDR3 nucleotide sequence: TGTGCCAGCAGTTTACTCTCCGGGACAGGGCCTCCCGAGCAGTACTTC. It yields the protein CASSLLSGTGPPEQYF. Together with reference TRBV11-2 and TRBJ2-7, the CDR3 gives the full variable domain: EAGVAQSPRYKIIEKRQSVAFWCNPISGHATLYWYQQILGQGPKLLIQFQNNGVVDDSQLPKDRFSAERLKGVDSTLKIQPAKLEDSAVYLCASSLLSGTGPPEQYFGPGTRLTVT.

CDR3 protein: CASGRAEGYTF. The DNA for the CDR3 is TGTGCCAGCGGTCGGGCCGAGGGCTACACCTTC. The chain recombines TRBV2 with TRBJ1-2; D is uncertain. The V end lost 8 bases, the J end lost 8 bases, and 12 bases lay between the germline ends. Per germline, CDR1 SNHLY and CDR2 FYNNEI. This CDR3 is built from 11 residues.

CDR3 residues: CASSRGQTSYNEQFF. CDR3 in DNA: TGTGCCAGCAGCCGAGGACAGACCTCCTACAATGAGCAGTTCTTC. The chain is built from TRBV11-2 and TRBJ2-1, with D maybe TRBD1 (6 bases). The CDR3 loop spans 15 amino acids. Trimming stripped 5 bases from V and 0 bases from J, with 11 bases between. CDR1 and CDR2 (germline): SGHAT, FQNNGV.